Below, 9 T cell receptor beta chains from the same sample are listed, as sequenced in a study of blood T cell repertoires in COVID-19. TCRdb's copy holds only in-frame clones and misses some; the assay was immunoSEQ multiplex PCR. The sample shows a few hundred thousand clones, 70% to 90% of them seen only once. Specimen: peripheral blood. The source is a woman in her 50s with active or convalescent COVID-19.

The chain is built from TRBV7-8 and TRBJ2-1, with no clear D. The CDR3 contains 13 residues. Germline assignment: CDR1 SGHVS and CDR2 FQNEAQ. V lost 0 bases, J lost 7 bases, and 7 bases lay in between. The CDR3 spells CASSLANMNEQFF. The CDR3 DNA is TGTGCCAGCAGCTTAGCAAATATGAATGAGCAGTTCTTC.

Only one count was recorded for this clone. V gene TRBV19 combines with J gene TRBJ2-3; 7 nucleotides match TRBD2. The CDR3 runs 13 residues. Germline V gene lookup returns CDR1 LNHDA and CDR2 SQIVND (reference sequence). The V gene end was trimmed by 6 bases and the J gene end by 6 bases; junction bases not matched to a gene: 6. CDR3 DNA: TGTGCCAGTAGCGGTAGGGAGGGTGATACGCAGTATTTT. Translating it yields CASSGREGDTQYF. The whole variable domain, filled in from reference TRBV19 and TRBJ2-3, reads DGGITQSPKYLFRKEGQNVTLSCEQNLNHDAMYWYRQDPGQGLRLIYYSQIVNDFQKGDIAEGYSVSREKKESFPLTVTSAQKNPTAFYLCASSGREGDTQYFGPGTRLTVL.

This chain connects TRBV19 to TRBJ1-2, with TRBD1 matching 7 bases. Trimming removed 6 bases from V and 4 bases from J; junction bases left unmatched: 23. The CDR3 sequence is 19 residues long. Germline V gives CDR1 LNHDA, CDR2 SQIVND (reference sequence). Written as DNA, the CDR3 is TGTGCCAGTAGCCCACCACCGGGACAGACGACGTTTGGGAGCTATGGCTACACCTTC. This gives the protein CASSPPPGQTTFGSYGYTF.

The chain uses TRBV11-3 and TRBJ1-3; TRBD1 matches 12 bases. With 5 bases clipped from V and 2 bases from J, the junction kept 4 bases outside the gene matches. The length of the CDR3 is 16 residues. Germline assignment: CDR1 SGHNT and CDR2 YENEEA. CDR3 coding DNA: TGTGCCAGCAGCGCGGGACAGGGGGCTACTGGAAACACCATATATTTT. It translates to CASSAGQGATGNTIYF. Looking up the rest from reference TRBV11-3 and TRBJ1-3 gives the full variable domain: EAGVVQSPRYKIIEKKQPVAFWCNPISGHNTLYWYLQNLGQGPELLIRYENEEAVDDSQLPKDRFSAERLKGVDSTLKIQPAELGDSAVYLCASSAGQGATGNTIYFGEGSWLTVV.

This clone has more than one count but fewer than ten. The chain combines TRBV7-8 with TRBJ2-7; D is possibly TRBD1 (5 bases). The CDR3 spans 13 residues. The V end lost 1 base, the J end lost 2 bases, and 6 bases lay between the germline ends. Per germline, CDR1 SGHVS and CDR2 FQNEAQ. The CDR3 nucleotides are TGTGCCAGCAGCTTAGACAGGCCCTACGAGCAGTACTTC. This gives the protein CASSLDRPYEQYF.

The chain joins TRBV28 to TRBJ2-3, with D perhaps TRBD2 (7 bases). The V end lost 5 bases, the J end lost 4 bases, and 16 bases lay between the germline ends. Germline assignment: CDR1 MDHEN and CDR2 SYDVKM. The CDR3 consists of 15 residues. CDR3 amino acids: CASSARGAGPDTQYF. The CDR3 DNA sequence: TGTGCCAGCAGTGCTCGGGGGGCCGGTCCAGATACGCAGTATTTT.

This clone was observed a few times. The genes are TRBV7-2 and TRBJ1-1; TRBD1 is a possible D gene (6 bases). The CDR3 has 16 amino acids. CDR1 is SGHTA, CDR2 FQGNSA, per germline. Trimming shortened V by 2 bases and J by 2 bases, and 15 bases separated the two germline ends. The CDR3 DNA is TGTGCCAGCAGCTTATCAGGTAAAGGGACAAACACTGAAGCTTTCTTT. As protein: CASSLSGKGTNTEAFF.

The chain recombines TRBV5-1 with TRBJ2-5; the D gene is possibly TRBD1 (5 bases). The germline V gene encodes CDR1 SGHRS and CDR2 YFSETQ. This CDR3 is 14 amino acids long. The V gene lost 3 bases and the J gene lost 0 bases, with 9 bases spanning the gap. CDR3 nucleotides: TGCGCCAGCAGCTCCAGGACATACCAAGAGACCCAGTACTTC. Translated, it gives CASSSRTYQETQYF.

The gene calls are TRBV3-1 (or the pseudogene TRBV3-2) and TRBJ2-7, with TRBD2 as a possible D gene (6 bases). The CDR3 is 16 amino acids. CDR1 is LGHDT, CDR2 YNNKEL, per germline (reference sequence). Trimming stripped 3 bases from V and 2 bases from J, with 17 bases between. The DNA of the CDR3 is TGTGCCAGCAGCCACGGACTAACCCTAACGACCTACGAGCAGTACTTC. This encodes CASSHGLTLTTYEQYF.